This is a list of T cell receptor beta chains from one sample in a study of T-cell memory formation after mild COVID-19. TCRdb independently ran MiXCR on the 5' RACE reads; one entry per CDR3 protein. Found here are 450,000 or so distinct CDR3 sequences, 15% to 20% of them singletons; the top ten hold around 8%. The specimen was PBMCs or a T cell subset sorted from them (not recorded which). These receptors were obtained from an adult woman who had mild COVID-19 (a few samples of this study predate the infection). Cell type and time point are not known. Both conserved end residues are part of each CDR3. Each record gives: V gene, J gene, CDR3 length, CDR3 protein.

v_call: TRBV5-6
j_call: TRBJ2-7
cdr3_length: 14
cdr3_aa: CASSLVTSGYEQYF

v_call: TRBV6-6
j_call: TRBJ2-2
cdr3_length: 13
cdr3_aa: CASTGTLMGELFF

v_call: TRBV20-1
j_call: TRBJ2-3
cdr3_length: 13
cdr3_aa: CSARDERTDTQYF

v_call: TRBV6-4
j_call: TRBJ2-1
cdr3_length: 14
cdr3_aa: CASSDPGDSSEQFF

v_call: TRBV5-1
j_call: TRBJ1-1
cdr3_length: 14
cdr3_aa: CASSWGAKNTEAFF

v_call: TRBV19
j_call: TRBJ2-7
cdr3_length: 15
cdr3_aa: CASSIGRAATYEQYF

v_call: TRBV9
j_call: TRBJ1-6
cdr3_length: 15
cdr3_aa: CASSARVGHNSPLHF

v_call: TRBV6-2/TRBV6-3
j_call: TRBJ2-5
cdr3_length: 13
cdr3_aa: CASRYPGRETQYF

v_call: TRBV5-6
j_call: TRBJ2-7
cdr3_length: 16
cdr3_aa: CASSQGAGLESGEQYF

v_call: TRBV30
j_call: TRBJ1-5
cdr3_length: 13
cdr3_aa: CAYTTGTNQPQHF

v_call: TRBV4-1
j_call: TRBJ2-7
cdr3_length: 15
cdr3_aa: CASSYGTGVRYEQYF

v_call: TRBV24-1
j_call: TRBJ2-1
cdr3_length: 15
cdr3_aa: CATSDPYSQGNEQFF

v_call: TRBV7-8
j_call: TRBJ2-5
cdr3_length: 14
cdr3_aa: CASRETSGFATQYF

v_call: TRBV6-2/TRBV6-3
j_call: TRBJ2-1
cdr3_length: 11
cdr3_aa: CASSHAPEQFF

v_call: TRBV29-1
j_call: TRBJ2-7
cdr3_length: 13
cdr3_aa: CSVGLAGAYEQYF

v_call: TRBV19
j_call: TRBJ2-7
cdr3_length: 16
cdr3_aa: CASSSLTSARSYEQYF

v_call: TRBV21-1
j_call: TRBJ1-2
cdr3_length: 15
cdr3_aa: CASSKPGPANYGYTF

v_call: TRBV5-6
j_call: TRBJ2-5
cdr3_length: 14
cdr3_aa: CASSLYSHQETQYF

v_call: TRBV12-3/TRBV12-4
j_call: TRBJ1-4
cdr3_length: 14
cdr3_aa: CASSFGVRNEKLFF

v_call: TRBV7-9
j_call: TRBJ2-5
cdr3_length: 15
cdr3_aa: CASSPTGVDGETQYF

v_call: TRBV10-3
j_call: TRBJ2-5
cdr3_length: 12
cdr3_aa: CAIAGGKETQYF

v_call: TRBV29-1
j_call: TRBJ2-5
cdr3_length: 14
cdr3_aa: CSVEDAGKQETQYF

v_call: TRBV6-5
j_call: TRBJ2-1
cdr3_length: 15
cdr3_aa: CASGYPLSPSNEQFF

v_call: TRBV2
j_call: TRBJ2-5
cdr3_length: 15
cdr3_aa: CASSGLAGARETQYF

v_call: TRBV4-2
j_call: TRBJ2-7
cdr3_length: 13
cdr3_aa: CASSLETGYEQYF

v_call: TRBV7-2
j_call: TRBJ2-1
cdr3_length: 17
cdr3_aa: CASSLGSGTSGYNEQFF

v_call: TRBV2
j_call: TRBJ1-1
cdr3_length: 13
cdr3_aa: CASRGTEDTEAFF

v_call: TRBV4-1
j_call: TRBJ2-2
cdr3_length: 16
cdr3_aa: CASSQVEQGNTGELFF